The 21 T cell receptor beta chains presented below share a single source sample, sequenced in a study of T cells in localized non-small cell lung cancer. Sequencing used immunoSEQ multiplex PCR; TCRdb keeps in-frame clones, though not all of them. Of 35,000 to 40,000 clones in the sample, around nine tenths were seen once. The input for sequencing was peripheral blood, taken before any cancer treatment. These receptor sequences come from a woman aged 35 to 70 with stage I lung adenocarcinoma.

CDR3 region: CAWSVGGSGNTIYF. In nucleotides, the CDR3 is TGTGCCTGGAGTGTTGGGGGTTCTGGAAACACCATATATTTT. This chain links TRBV30 with TRBJ1-3; the D gene is possibly TRBD1 (5 bases). Trimming removed 0 bases from V and 1 base from J, with 7 bases in between. CDR1 is GTSNPN, CDR2 SVGIG, per germline (reference sequence). The length of the CDR3 is 14 residues. Looking up the rest from reference TRBV30 and TRBJ1-3 gives the full variable domain: SQTIHQWPATLVQPVGSPLSLECTVEGTSNPNLYWYRQAAGRGLQLLFYSVGIGQISSEVPQNLSASRPQDRQFILSSKKLLLSDSGFYLCAWSVGGSGNTIYFGEGSWLTVV.

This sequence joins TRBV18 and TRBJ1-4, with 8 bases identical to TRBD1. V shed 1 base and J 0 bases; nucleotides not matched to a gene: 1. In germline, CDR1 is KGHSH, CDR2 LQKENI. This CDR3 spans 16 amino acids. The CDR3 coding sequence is TGTGCCAGCTCACCACGACAGGGGACAACTAATGAAAAACTGTTTTTT. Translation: CASSPRQGTTNEKLFF.

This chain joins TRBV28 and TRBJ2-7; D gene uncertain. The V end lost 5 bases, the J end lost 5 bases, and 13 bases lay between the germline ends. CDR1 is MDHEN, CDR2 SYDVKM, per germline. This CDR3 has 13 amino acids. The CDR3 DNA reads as TGTGCCAGCAGTACCCCAGTTGGCCACGAGCAGTACTTC. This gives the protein CASSTPVGHEQYF.

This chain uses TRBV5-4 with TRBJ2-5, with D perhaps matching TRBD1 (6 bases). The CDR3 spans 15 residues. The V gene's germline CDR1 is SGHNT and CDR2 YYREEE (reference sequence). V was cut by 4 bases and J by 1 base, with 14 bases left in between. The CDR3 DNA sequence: TGTGCCAGCAGCCCAACCCTGGACAGCCAAGAGACCCAGTACTTC. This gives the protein CASSPTLDSQETQYF.

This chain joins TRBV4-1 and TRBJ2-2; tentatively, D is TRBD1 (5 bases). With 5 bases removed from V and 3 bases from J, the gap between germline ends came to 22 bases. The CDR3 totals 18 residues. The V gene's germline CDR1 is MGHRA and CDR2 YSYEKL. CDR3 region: CASSSRHLLRVDTGELFF. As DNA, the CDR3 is TGCGCCAGCAGCTCGCGACACCTCCTCAGGGTGGACACCGGGGAGCTGTTTTTT.

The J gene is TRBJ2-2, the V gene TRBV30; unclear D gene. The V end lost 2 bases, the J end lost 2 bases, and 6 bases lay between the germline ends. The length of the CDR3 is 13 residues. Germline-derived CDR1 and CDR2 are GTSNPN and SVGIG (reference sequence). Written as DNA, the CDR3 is TGTGCCTGGAGTAGGCCTAACACCGGGGAGCTGTTTTTT. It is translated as CAWSRPNTGELFF.

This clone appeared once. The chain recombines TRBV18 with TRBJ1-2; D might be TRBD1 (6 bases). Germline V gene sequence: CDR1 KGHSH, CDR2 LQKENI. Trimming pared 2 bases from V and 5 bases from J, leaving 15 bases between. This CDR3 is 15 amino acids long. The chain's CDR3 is CASSPSGQSGYGYTF. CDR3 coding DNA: TGTGCCAGCTCACCATCAGGACAGAGCGGTTATGGCTACACCTTC.

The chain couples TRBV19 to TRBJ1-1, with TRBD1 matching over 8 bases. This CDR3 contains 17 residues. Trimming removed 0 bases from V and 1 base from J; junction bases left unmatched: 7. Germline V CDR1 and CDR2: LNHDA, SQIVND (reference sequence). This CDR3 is CASSIDEGRGPNTEAFF. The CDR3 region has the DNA TGTGCCAGTAGTATAGATGAGGGCAGGGGGCCGAACACTGAAGCTTTCTTT.

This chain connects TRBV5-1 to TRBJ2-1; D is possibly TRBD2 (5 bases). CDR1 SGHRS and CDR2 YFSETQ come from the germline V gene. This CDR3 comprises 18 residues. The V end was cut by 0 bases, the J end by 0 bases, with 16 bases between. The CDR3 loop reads CASSLGPGTGSSYNEQFF. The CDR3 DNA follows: TGCGCCAGCAGCTTGGGCCCTGGAACGGGGAGCTCCTACAATGAGCAGTTCTTC.

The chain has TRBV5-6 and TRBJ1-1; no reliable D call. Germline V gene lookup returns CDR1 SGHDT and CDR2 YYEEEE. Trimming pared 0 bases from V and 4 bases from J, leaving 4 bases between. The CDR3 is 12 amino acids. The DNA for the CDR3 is TGTGCCAGCAGCTTGGTGTCCACTGAAGCTTTCTTT. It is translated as CASSLVSTEAFF.

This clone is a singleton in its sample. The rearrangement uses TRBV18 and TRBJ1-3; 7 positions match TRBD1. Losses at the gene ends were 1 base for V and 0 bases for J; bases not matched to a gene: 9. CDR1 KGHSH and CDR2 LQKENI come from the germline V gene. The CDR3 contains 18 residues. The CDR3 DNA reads TGTGCCAGCTCACCACGGGGGACAGACTCGAGCTCTGGAAACACCATATATTTT. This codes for CASSPRGTDSSSGNTIYF.

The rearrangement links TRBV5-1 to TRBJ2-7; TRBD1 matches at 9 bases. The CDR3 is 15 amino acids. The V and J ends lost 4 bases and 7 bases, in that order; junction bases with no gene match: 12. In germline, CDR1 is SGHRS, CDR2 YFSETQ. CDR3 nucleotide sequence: TGCGCCAGCAGCGTAACCGGGACAGGGACTGGGGAGCAGTACTTC. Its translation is CASSVTGTGTGEQYF.

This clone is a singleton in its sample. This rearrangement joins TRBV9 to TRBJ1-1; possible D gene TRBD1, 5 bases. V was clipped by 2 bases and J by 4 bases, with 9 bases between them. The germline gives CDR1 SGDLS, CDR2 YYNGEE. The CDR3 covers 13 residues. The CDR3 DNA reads TGTGCCAGCAGCGTCGGGGGAACCACTGAAGCTTTCTTT. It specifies CASSVGGTTEAFF.

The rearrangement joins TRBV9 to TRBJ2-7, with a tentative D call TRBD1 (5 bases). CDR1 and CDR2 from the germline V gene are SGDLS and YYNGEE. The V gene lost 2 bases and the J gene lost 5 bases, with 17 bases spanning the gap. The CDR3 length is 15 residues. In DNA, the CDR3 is TGTGCCAGCAGCGTTAGGGGAAGGCCAGTGGACGAGCAGTACTTC. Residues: CASSVRGRPVDEQYF.

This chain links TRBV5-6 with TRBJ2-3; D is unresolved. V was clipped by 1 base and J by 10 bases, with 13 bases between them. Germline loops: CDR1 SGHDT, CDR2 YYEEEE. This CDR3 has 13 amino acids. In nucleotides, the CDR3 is TGTGCCAGCAGCTTGACACGGCGGAATCCGCAGTATTTT. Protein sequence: CASSLTRRNPQYF.

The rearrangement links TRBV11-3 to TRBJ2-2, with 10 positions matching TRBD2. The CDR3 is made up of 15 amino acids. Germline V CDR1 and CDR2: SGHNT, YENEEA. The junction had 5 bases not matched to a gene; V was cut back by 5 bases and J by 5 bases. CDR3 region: CASSDGLADTGELFF. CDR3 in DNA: TGTGCCAGCAGCGACGGACTAGCGGATACCGGGGAGCTGTTTTTT.

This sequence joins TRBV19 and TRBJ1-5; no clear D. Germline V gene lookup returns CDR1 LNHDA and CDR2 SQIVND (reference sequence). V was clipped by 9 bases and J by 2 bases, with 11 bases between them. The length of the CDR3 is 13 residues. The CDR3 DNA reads TGTGCCAGCACGAACCTGGGCAATCAGCCCCAGCATTTT. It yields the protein CASTNLGNQPQHF.

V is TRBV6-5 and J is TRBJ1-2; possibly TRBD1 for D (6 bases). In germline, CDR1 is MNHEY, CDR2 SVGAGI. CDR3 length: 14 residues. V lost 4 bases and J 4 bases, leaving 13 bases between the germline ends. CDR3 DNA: TGTGCCAGCAGTTCCCAAGGGGGGGGCTATGGCTACACCTTC. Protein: CASSSQGGGYGYTF.

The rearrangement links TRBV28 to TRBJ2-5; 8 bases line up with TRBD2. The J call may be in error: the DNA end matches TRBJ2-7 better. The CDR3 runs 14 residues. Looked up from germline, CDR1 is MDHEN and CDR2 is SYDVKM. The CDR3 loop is CASSPSGTSYEQYF. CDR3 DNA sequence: TGTGCCAGCAGCCCCTCCGGGACTAGCTACGAGCAGTACTTC.

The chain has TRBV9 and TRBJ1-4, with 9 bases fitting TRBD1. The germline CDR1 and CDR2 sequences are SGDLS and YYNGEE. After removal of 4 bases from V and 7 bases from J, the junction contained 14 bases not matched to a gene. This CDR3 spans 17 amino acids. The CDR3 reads CASSPKLETGGSEKLFF. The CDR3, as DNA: TGTGCCAGCAGCCCCAAATTGGAGACAGGGGGAAGTGAAAAACTGTTTTTT.

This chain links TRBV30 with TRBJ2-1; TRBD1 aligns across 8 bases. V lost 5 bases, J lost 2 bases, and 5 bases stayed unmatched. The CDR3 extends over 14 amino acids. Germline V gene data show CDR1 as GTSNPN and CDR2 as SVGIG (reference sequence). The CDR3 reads CAWSDREPYNEQFF. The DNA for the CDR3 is TGTGCCTGGTCGGACAGGGAGCCCTACAATGAGCAGTTCTTC.